The sequence of this T cell receptor (beta chain) was determined in a study of CD8+CD57+ T cells in acquired aplastic anemia. On the study more broadly: DNA recovered from sorted CD4+ and CD8+ cells had a mean of about 3 ug. Study-wide results and limits: The study found no significant CD8+ Simpson's diversity difference between patients and controls. Some 31 CD8+ CDR3 sequences were shared between patients and controls.

To note about this clonotype: As yet, its antigen is unknown.

Patients chosen for sequencing had shown CD8+CD57+ cell expansion by flow cytometry. All patients were therapy-naive when blood was sampled. V was trimmed by 6 bases and J by 14 bases, leaving 19 bases between them. Germline loops: CDR1 MNHEY, CDR2 SVGAGI. CDR3 length equals 12 residues. It was genomic DNA that served as the template for profiling TCR beta VDJ and CDR3. TCRdb used MiXCR to reprocess the reads, holding one entry per CDR3 protein. The data contain over 150,000 distinct CDR3 sequences, 71% of them seen just once; the ten biggest clones take up about 50%. The clonotype was recovered from a human donor with aplastic anemia. The sequenced sample consisted of sorted CD4+, CD8+, or CD8+CD57+ T cells (not recorded which) from PBMCs. The V and J genes are TRBV6-5 and TRBJ1-2; a possible D gene is TRBD1 (5 bases). DNA for the CDR3: TGTGCCAGCAGCGCGGCGGGGGAAAGGAAAACCTTC. Translation gives CASSAAGERKTF.